The entry below describes one T cell receptor beta chain. Its antigen is currently unknown. Treatment reported: approximately 18 received Ad26.COV2.S at low or high dose, single or two shots; five or six received placebo; per-sample allocation not given. Day 63 following the first vaccine or placebo injection was when the samples were taken. Ad26.COV2.S expressed prefusion-stabilized spike from the original Wuhan strain. This sample stems from a study of Ad26.COV2.S vaccination and SARS-CoV-2 variants. Profiling relied on immunoSEQ multiplex PCR, and the TCRdb table lists in-frame clones only, not all of them. This sample has some 450,000 clones, with 90% found just once. This CDR3 comprises 15 residues. Germline values: CDR1 SGHTA, CDR2 FQGNSA. V lost 5 bases and J lost 3, with 16 bases in between. Whole-study findings and limits: A substantial breadth of spike-specific CD8+ and CD4+ T cell responses after vaccination has been reported. Researchers cautioned that TCR breadth and depth analyses may have underestimated total T cell responses.

The TCR originated in a person between 18 and 65 years old who received the Ad26.COV2.S COVID-19 vaccine or a placebo. The rearrangement links TRBV7-2 to TRBJ2-5; the D gene is possibly TRBD2 (5 bases). The sample here was peripheral blood, taken in a trial of Ad26.COV2.S vaccine versus placebo. The DNA of the CDR3 is TGTGCCAGCAGCAGAGGTCCCCCCGGGAAAGAGACCCAGTACTTC. Amino acids: CASSRGPPGKETQYF.